This section outlines one TCR beta chain sequence together with its context. Regarding treatment: randomized to nivolumab then ipilimumab (arm A) or the reverse (arm B). The sample is drawn from a study of sequential checkpoint blockade in melanoma. Germline V CDR1 and CDR2: MNHEY, SMNVEV (reference sequence). V shed 9 bases and J shed 5 bases, with 11 bases lying between them. This CDR3 is built from 12 residues. Only in-frame clones appear in the TCRdb table, and some are missing; sequencing was by immunoSEQ multiplex PCR. This table holds around 18,000 clones, 55% to 70% found once. J is TRBJ2-1 and V is TRBV27, with D uncertain. The receptor comes from a human donor with melanoma. The sequencing here drew on CD8+ T cells sorted from blood (inferred from file names), taken from a patient given nivolumab and ipilimumab in sequence. In DNA, the CDR3 is TGTGCCAGTTCCGCCCCGGACAATGAGCAGTTCTTC. Translated: CASSAPDNEQFF.